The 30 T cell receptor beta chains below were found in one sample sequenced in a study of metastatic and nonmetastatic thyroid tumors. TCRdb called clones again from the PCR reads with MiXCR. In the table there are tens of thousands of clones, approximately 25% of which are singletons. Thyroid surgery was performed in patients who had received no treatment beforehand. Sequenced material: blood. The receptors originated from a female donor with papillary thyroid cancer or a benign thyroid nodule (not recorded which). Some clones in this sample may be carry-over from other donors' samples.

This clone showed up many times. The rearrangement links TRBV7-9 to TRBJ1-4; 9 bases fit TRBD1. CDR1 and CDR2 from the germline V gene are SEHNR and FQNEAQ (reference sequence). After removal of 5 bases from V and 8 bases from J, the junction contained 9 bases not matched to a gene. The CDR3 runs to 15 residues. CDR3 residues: CASSPRTGEGEKLFF. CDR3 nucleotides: TGTGCCAGCAGCCCTAGGACAGGGGAAGGGGAAAAACTGTTTTTT.

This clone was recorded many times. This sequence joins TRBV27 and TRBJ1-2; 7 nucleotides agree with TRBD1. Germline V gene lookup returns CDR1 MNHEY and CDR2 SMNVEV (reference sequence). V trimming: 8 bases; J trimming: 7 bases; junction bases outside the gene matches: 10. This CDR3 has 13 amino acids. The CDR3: CASWDRKGVGYTF. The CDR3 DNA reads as TGTGCCAGCTGGGACAGAAAGGGTGTTGGCTACACCTTC.

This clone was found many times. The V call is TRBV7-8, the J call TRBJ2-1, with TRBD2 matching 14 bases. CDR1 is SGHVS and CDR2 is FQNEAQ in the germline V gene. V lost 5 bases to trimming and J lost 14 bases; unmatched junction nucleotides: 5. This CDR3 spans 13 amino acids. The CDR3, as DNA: TGTGCCAGCAGCGAGACTAGCGGGAGGGTGAAGTTCTTC. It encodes CASSETSGRVKFF.

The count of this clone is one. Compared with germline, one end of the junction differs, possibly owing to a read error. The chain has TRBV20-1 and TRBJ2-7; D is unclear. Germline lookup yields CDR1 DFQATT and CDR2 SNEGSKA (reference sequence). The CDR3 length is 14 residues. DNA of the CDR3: TGCAGTGCTAGAGGGATTTGCGTGATAAACGAGCAGGACTTC. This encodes CSARGICVINEQDF.

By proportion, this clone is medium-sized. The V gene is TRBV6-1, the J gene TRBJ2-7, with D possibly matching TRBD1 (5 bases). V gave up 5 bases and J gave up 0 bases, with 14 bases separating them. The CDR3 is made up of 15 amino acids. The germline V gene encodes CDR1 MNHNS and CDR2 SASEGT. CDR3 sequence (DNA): TGTGCCAGCAGTTCCGAATACAGGAACTCCTACGAGCAGTACTTC. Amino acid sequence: CASSSEYRNSYEQYF.

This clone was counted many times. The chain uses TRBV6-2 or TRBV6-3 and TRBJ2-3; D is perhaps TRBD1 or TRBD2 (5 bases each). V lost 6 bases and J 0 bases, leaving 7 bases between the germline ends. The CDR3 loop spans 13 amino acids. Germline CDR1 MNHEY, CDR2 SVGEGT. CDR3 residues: CASRRDSTDTQYF. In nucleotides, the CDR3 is TGTGCCAGCAGGAGGGACAGCACAGATACGCAGTATTTT.

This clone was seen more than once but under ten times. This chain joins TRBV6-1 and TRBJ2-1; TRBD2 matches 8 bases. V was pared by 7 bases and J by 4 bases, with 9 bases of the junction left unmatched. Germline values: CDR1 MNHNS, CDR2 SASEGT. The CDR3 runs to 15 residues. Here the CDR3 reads CASTPRAGGYNEQFF. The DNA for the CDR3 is TGTGCCAGCACTCCTAGGGCGGGAGGTTACAATGAGCAGTTCTTC.

The CDR3 region is CASSRGESSYNEQFF. CDR3 nucleotide sequence: TGTGCCAGCAGCCGCGGGGAAAGCTCCTACAATGAGCAGTTCTTC. The chain carries TRBV11-2 and TRBJ2-1; D may be TRBD2 (6 bases). CDR1 and CDR2 (germline): SGHAT, FQNNGV. V lost 5 bases and J lost 0, with 11 bases in between. The CDR3 sequence is 15 residues long.

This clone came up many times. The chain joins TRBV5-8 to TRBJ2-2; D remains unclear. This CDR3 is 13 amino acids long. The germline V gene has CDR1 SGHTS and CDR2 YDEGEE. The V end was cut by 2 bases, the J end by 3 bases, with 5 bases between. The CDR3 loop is CASSFRDTGELFF. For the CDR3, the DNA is TGTGCCAGCAGCTTTAGGGACACCGGGGAGCTGTTTTTT.

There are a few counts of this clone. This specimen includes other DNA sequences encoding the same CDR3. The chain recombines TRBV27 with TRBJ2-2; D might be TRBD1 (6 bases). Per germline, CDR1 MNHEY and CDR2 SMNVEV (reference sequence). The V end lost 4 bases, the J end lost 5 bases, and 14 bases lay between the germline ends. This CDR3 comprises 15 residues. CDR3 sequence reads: CASSSTVRGTGELFF. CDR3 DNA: TGTGCCAGCAGTTCGACCGTCAGGGGAACCGGGGAGCTGTTTTTT.

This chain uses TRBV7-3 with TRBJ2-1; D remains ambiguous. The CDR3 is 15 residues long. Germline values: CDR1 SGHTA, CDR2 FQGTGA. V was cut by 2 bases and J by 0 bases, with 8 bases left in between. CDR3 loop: CASSLLSRSYNEQFF. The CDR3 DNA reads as TGTGCCAGCAGCTTACTATCGCGCTCCTACAATGAGCAGTTCTTC.

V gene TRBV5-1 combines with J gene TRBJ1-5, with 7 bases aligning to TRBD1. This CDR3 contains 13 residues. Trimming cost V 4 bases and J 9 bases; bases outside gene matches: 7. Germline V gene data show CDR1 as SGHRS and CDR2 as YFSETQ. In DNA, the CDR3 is TGCGCCAGCAGCGACAGGGCGGGGTCGCCCCAGCATTTT. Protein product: CASSDRAGSPQHF.

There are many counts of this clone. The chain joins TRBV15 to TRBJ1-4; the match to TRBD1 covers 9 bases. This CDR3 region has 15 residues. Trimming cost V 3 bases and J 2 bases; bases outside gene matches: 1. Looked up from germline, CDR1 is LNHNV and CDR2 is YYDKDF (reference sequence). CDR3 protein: CATSSDRGTNEKLFF. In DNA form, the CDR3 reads TGTGCCACCAGCAGTGACAGGGGGACTAATGAAAAACTGTTTTTT.

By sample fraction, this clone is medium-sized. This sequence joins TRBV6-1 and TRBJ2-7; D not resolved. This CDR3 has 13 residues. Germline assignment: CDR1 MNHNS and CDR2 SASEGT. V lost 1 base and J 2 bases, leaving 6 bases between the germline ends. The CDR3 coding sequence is TGTGCCAGCAGTGAAGGCCTACCCTACGAGCAGTACTTC. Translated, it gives CASSEGLPYEQYF.

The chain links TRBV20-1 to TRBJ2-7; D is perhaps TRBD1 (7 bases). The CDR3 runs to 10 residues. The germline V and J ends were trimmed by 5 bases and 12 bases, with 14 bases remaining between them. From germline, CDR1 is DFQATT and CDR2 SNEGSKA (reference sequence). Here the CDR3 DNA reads TGCAGTGCTCCAGGGGGGACATTGTACTTC. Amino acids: CSAPGGTLYF.

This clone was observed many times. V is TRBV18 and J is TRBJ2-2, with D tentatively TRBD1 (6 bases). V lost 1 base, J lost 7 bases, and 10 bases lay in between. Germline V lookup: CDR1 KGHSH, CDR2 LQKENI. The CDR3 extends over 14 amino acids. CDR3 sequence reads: CASSPLQGHGELFF. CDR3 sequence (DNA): TGTGCCAGCTCACCACTTCAGGGGCACGGGGAGCTGTTTTTT.

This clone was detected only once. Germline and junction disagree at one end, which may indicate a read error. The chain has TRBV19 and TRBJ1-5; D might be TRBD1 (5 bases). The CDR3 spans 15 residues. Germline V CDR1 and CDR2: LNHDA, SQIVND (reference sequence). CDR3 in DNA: TGTGCCAGTAGTATGGGGCTGGGCCTCTGGTCAGCCCAGGATTTT. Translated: CASSMGLGLWSAQDF. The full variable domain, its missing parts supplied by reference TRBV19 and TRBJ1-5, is DGGITQSPKYLFRKEGQNVTLSCEQNLNHDAMYWYRQDPGQGLRLIYYSQIVNDFQKGDIAEGYSVSREKKESFPLTVTSAQKNPTAFYLCASSMGLGLWSAQDFGDGTRLSIL.

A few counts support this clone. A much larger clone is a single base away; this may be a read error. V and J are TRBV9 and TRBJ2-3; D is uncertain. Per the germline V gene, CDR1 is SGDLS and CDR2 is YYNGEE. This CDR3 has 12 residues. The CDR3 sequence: CAGSLSTDTQYF. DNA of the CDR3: TGTGCCGGCAGCCTAAGCACAGATACGCAGTATTTT.

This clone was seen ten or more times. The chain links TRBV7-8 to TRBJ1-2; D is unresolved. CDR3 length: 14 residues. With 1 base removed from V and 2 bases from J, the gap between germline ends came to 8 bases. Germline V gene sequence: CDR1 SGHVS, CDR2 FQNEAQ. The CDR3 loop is CASSLVSGNYGYTF. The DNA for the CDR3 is TGTGCCAGCAGCTTAGTTTCTGGAAACTATGGCTACACCTTC.

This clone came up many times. The CDR3 DNA is TGCGCCAGCAGCCAAGGGTTCGGTGGCTACACCTTC. Amino acid sequence: CASSQGFGGYTF. The chain employs TRBV4-1 and TRBJ1-2, with no clear D. The V end was cut by 1 base, the J end by 7 bases, with 7 bases between. The CDR3 contains 12 residues. Germline lookup yields CDR1 MGHRA and CDR2 YSYEKL.

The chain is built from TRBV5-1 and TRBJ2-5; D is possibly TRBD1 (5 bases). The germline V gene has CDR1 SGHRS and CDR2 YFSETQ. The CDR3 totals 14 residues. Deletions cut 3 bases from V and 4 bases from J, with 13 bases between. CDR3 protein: CASSSTVFRETQYF. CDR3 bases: TGCGCCAGCAGCTCGACAGTGTTTAGAGAGACCCAGTACTTC.

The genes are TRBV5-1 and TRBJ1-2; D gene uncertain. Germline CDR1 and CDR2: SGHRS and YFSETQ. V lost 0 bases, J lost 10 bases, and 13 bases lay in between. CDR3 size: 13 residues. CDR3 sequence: CASSLAAEAVYTF. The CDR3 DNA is TGCGCCAGCAGCTTGGCCGCCGAGGCTGTCTACACCTTC.

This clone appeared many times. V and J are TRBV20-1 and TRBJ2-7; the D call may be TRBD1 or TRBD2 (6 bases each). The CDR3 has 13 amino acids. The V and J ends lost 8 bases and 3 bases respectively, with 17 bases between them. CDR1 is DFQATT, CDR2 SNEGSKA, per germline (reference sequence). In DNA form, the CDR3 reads TGCAGTCCAAGGGGGGACGGGAACTACGAGCAGTACTTC. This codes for CSPRGDGNYEQYF.

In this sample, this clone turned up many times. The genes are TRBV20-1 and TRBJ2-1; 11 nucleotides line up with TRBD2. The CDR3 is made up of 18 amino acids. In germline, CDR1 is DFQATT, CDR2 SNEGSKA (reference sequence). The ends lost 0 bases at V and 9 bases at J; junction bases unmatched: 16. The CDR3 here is CSARDRDSGRAFFLEQFF. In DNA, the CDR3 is TGCAGTGCTAGAGATCGGGATAGCGGGAGGGCGTTCTTTCTTGAGCAGTTCTTC.

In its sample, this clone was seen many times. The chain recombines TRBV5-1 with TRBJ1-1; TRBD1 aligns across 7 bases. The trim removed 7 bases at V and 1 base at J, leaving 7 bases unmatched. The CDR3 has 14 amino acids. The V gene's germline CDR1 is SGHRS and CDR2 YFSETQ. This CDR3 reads CASRQGQTNTEAFF. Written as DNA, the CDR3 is TGCGCCAGCCGGCAGGGACAGACGAACACTGAAGCTTTCTTT.

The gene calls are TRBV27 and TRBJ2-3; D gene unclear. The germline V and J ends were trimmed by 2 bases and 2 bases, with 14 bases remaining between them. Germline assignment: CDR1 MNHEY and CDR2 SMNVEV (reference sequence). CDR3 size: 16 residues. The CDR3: CASSLLPSRVTDTQYF. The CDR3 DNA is TGTGCCAGCAGTTTACTTCCATCAAGGGTCACAGATACGCAGTATTTT.

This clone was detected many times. The CDR3 DNA reads TGTGCCAGCAGTGAATTAGGACAGAACACTGAAGCTTTCTTT. Amino acid sequence: CASSELGQNTEAFF. The gene calls are TRBV2 and TRBJ1-1, with D perhaps TRBD1 (5 bases). V was shortened by 2 bases and J by 1 base, with 8 bases between the two germline ends. Germline CDR1 SNHLY, CDR2 FYNNEI. The CDR3 loop spans 14 amino acids.

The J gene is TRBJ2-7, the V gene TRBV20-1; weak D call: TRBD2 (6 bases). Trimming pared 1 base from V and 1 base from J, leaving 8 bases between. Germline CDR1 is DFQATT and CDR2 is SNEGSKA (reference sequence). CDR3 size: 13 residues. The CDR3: CSARVEGSYEQYF. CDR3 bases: TGCAGTGCTAGAGTGGAGGGGTCCTACGAGCAGTACTTC.

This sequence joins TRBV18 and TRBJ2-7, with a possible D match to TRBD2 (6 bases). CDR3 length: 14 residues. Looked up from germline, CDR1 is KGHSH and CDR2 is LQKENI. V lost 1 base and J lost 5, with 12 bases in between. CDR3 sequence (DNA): TGTGCCAGCTCACCACAGGGAGGAGAAAACGAGCAGTACTTC. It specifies CASSPQGGENEQYF.

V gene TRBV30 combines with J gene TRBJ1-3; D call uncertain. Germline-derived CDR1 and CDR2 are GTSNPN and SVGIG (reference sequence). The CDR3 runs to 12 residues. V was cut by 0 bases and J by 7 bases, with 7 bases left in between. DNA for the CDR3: TGTGCCTGGAGTGTGTCGGACAACACCATATATTTT. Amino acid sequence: CAWSVSDNTIYF. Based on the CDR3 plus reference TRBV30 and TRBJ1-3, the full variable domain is SQTIHQWPATLVQPVGSPLSLECTVEGTSNPNLYWYRQAAGRGLQLLFYSVGIGQISSEVPQNLSASRPQDRQFILSSKKLLLSDSGFYLCAWSVSDNTIYFGEGSWLTVV.